This T cell receptor beta chain emerged from a study of control samples from healthy donors and cancer patients. Data came from immunoSEQ multiplex PCR; TCRdb stores just in-frame clones and leaves some out. The sample consists of 200,000 or so clones, just under 95% of them appearing once. Germline CDR1 MNHEY, CDR2 SVGAGI. This CDR3 comprises 15 residues. Trimming removed 0 bases at V and 4 bases at J, with 12 bases between. The clonotype was recovered from a man in his fifties in good health. This chain links TRBV6-5 with TRBJ1-1; possibly TRBD1 for D (6 bases). The sequenced material came from blood. DNA for the CDR3: TGTGCCAGCAGTTACTCACAGGGTTGGGCCACTGAAGCTTTCTTT. Translated, it gives CASSYSQGWATEAFF.